The entry below gives a single T cell receptor (beta chain) sequence along with its context. The authors' processing: Researchers report that nucleated cell counts were estimated from reference gene primer amplification. TCRdb's table, derived via immunoSEQ multiplex PCR, lists solely in-frame clones and lacks some. V, J and clone size are taken as reported in that table, and D and trimming were inferred from the DNA itself. The repertoire holds about 250,000 clones, with approximately 88% as singletons. The data are from a study of blood T cell repertoires in COVID-19. About the research overall: The origin of the acute and convalescent COVID-19 samples was the United States, Italy and Spain. Sample material is recorded as cDNA or gDNA derived from T cells, B-cell-depleted T cells, or PBMCs.

The CDR3 length is 15 residues. V lost 0 bases, J lost 7 bases, and 7 bases stayed unmatched. Germline V gives CDR1 SGHVS, CDR2 FQNEAQ. The TCR originated in a man aged 40-50 years with acute or convalescent COVID-19. The sequencing input was peripheral blood. This rearrangement joins TRBV7-8 to TRBJ1-2; TRBD1 matches at 8 bases. The CDR3 DNA sequence: TGTGCCAGCAGCTTAGCGGGCAGGGGGCAGGGTGGCTACACCTTC. This sequence encodes CASSLAGRGQGGYTF.